Described below is a single T cell receptor beta chain sequence and its context. The antigen is unknown. Data came from immunoSEQ multiplex PCR; TCRdb stores just in-frame clones and leaves some out. The data hold approximately 84,000 clones, with roughly 89% observed a single time. The sample comes from a study of OX40 agonist ivuxolimab in advanced cancers. Study-wide points: Expanded clones tended on average to be more numerous among CD8+ T cells than CD4+. Circulating CD4+ and CD8+ T cells showed clonal expansion by week 6 at 0.1 to 3.0 mg/kg.

The CDR3 covers 15 residues. Trimming stripped 4 bases from V and 2 bases from J, with 9 bases between. CDR1 and CDR2 (germline): MNHEY, SMNVEV (reference sequence). The chain has TRBV27 and TRBJ1-6; the D gene is possibly TRBD1 (6 bases). The receptor's source is an adult with an advanced solid tumor such as melanoma, head and neck, liver or kidney cancer. The input for sequencing was CD4+ or CD8+ T cells sorted from blood, taken in a trial of the OX40 agonist ivuxolimab. The CDR3 is CASSYDRTYNSPLHF. The DNA of the CDR3 is TGTGCCAGCAGTTATGACAGGACCTATAATTCACCCCTCCACTTT.